Listed below are T cell receptor beta chains from one sample, sequenced in a study of CD4 T cells in relation to SARS-CoV-2 and coronaviruses. Antigen specificity for these receptors is unknown. TCRdb's table, derived via immunoSEQ multiplex PCR, lists solely in-frame clones and lacks some. Here the sample spans around 22,000 clones, more than 60% being singletons. The sequencing input was CD4+ T cells from PBMCs, cultured in vitro. The receptor source for this set is a human donor in good health. Both conserved end residues are part of each CDR3. Fields, in order: J gene, D gene, clone size, V gene, CDR3 DNA, CDR3 protein. The D gene is left open where the match is weak. The size of a clone is reported for some rows only, either as once, few or many, or as a class for expanded clones.

TRBJ1-2 | NA | NA | TRBV27 | TGTGCCAGCAGTTTACAAGGGGCGCGTGGCTACACCTTC | CASSLQGARGYTF
TRBJ2-1 | NA | NA | TRBV12-3/TRBV12-4 | TGTGCCAGCAACCGTGAGTCCTACAATGAGCAGTTCTTC | CASNRESYNEQFF
TRBJ2-7 | TRBD1 | NA | TRBV19 | TGTGCCAGTACCTATGGGACAGGGGGCGAGCAGTACTTC | CASTYGTGGEQYF
TRBJ2-2 | NA | NA | TRBV30 | TGTGCCTGGAGCGCAGGGGCCGGGGAGCTGTTTTTT | CAWSAGAGELFF
TRBJ2-5 | NA | few | TRBV2 | TGTGCCAGCAGTGGTCAACAAGAGACCCAGTACTTC | CASSGQQETQYF
TRBJ2-3 | TRBD2 | NA | TRBV4-1 | TGCGCCAGCAGCCTTACCGGGGGGGATGGGATTTTCGTAGATACGCAGTATTTT | CASSLTGGDGIFVDTQYF
TRBJ2-7 | TRBD2 | NA | TRBV7-3 | TGTGCCAGCAGCCTGGGACTAGCGGGTTCCTACGAGCAGTACTTC | CASSLGLAGSYEQYF
TRBJ1-2 | NA | NA | TRBV3-1/TRBV3-2 | TGTGCCAGCAGCCCCCAGCAGAGCTCCTCCTATGGCTACACCTTC | CASSPQQSSSYGYTF
TRBJ2-7 | TRBD1 | NA | TRBV13 | TGTGCCAGCAGCAGACAGGGGGTGACCTACGAGCAGTACTTC | CASSRQGVTYEQYF
TRBJ1-4 | TRBD1 | NA | TRBV27 | TGTGCCAGCAGTTTTCTCGAGGGACAGGGGAATGAAAAACTGTTTTTT | CASSFLEGQGNEKLFF
TRBJ1-5 | NA | few | TRBV20-1 | TGCAGTGCTAGTATGGGAGATCAGCCCCAGCATTTT | CSASMGDQPQHF
TRBJ2-7 | NA | NA | TRBV6-5 | TGTGCCCTCAGATCGGCGGGTATAAACTACGAGCAGTACTTC | CALRSAGINYEQYF
TRBJ2-7 | NA | NA | TRBV20-1 | TGCAGTGCTAGTCCTCTCGGCCCCCCCTCCTCCGAGCAGTACTTC | CSASPLGPPSSEQYF
TRBJ2-7 | NA | NA | TRBV13 | TGTGCCAGCAGCTTTTATGGGCCGCCCACCTACGAGCAGTACTTC | CASSFYGPPTYEQYF
TRBJ1-1 | NA | NA | TRBV18 | TGTGCCAGCTCAGAGCGGGAGAGCACTGAAGCTTTCTTT | CASSERESTEAFF
TRBJ2-3 | TRBD2 | once | TRBV3-1/TRBV3-2 | TGTGCCAGCAGCCAAGGGGGGACTAGCGGGAATATAGATACGCAGTATTTT | CASSQGGTSGNIDTQYF
TRBJ2-1 | NA | NA | TRBV20-1 | TGCAGTGTCGGACGGGACAATGAGCAGTTCTTC | CSVGRDNEQFF
TRBJ2-4 | TRBD1 | NA | TRBV9 | TGTGCCAGCAGCGCCGGGACGCTCCAGGGGGACATTCAGTACTTC | CASSAGTLQGDIQYF
TRBJ2-4 | TRBD2 | NA | TRBV12-3/TRBV12-4 | TGTGCCAGCAGTTTCGGGGGGAAAAACATTCAGTACTTC | CASSFGGKNIQYF
TRBJ2-7 | TRBD1 | few | TRBV2 | TGTGCCAGCGGGGGACAGGGTACCTACGAGCAGTACTTC | CASGGQGTYEQYF
TRBJ2-5 | NA | NA | TRBV18 | TGTGCCAGCTCACCCCCCACCCGCGTAGAGACCCAGTACTTC | CASSPPTRVETQYF
TRBJ1-5 | NA | NA | TRBV18 | TGTGCCAGCTCACCAGTGGGGGGCCTGAGTCAGCCCCAGCATTTT | CASSPVGGLSQPQHF
TRBJ2-7 | NA | NA | TRBV13 | TGTGCCAGCAGCTTCGGATCGACCACTTACCCCAAGCAGTACTTC | CASSFGSTTYPKQYF
TRBJ1-2 | TRBD1 | NA | TRBV6-2/TRBV6-3 | TGTGCCAGCAGTCCAGGGGGGGCAAACTATGGCTACACCTTC | CASSPGGANYGYTF
TRBJ1-3 | TRBD1 | NA | TRBV2 | TGTGCCAGCAGTATACGACAGGGCTCTGGAAACACCATATATTTT | CASSIRQGSGNTIYF
TRBJ1-3 | NA | NA | TRBV18 | TGTGCCAGCTCACCAAGGACTGGTGGAAACACCATATATTTT | CASSPRTGGNTIYF
TRBJ2-2 | NA | NA | TRBV11-3 | TGTGCCAGCAGCTTAACAGAACCGAACACCGGGGAGCTGTTTTTT | CASSLTEPNTGELFF
TRBJ2-7 | NA | once | TRBV7-2 | TGTGCCAGCAGCTTAGGATCTGGGTACGAGCAGTACTTC | CASSLGSGYEQYF
TRBJ2-7 | TRBD2 | NA | TRBV5-4 | TGTGCCAGCAGCTTGGGGTGGCTAGCGGGAGTAAGGTACGAGCAGTACTTC | CASSLGWLAGVRYEQYF
TRBJ2-7 | NA | NA | TRBV7-9 | TGTGCCAGCAGCTTAAGTTTCGGGAGATGGCACGAGCAGTACTTC | CASSLSFGRWHEQYF
TRBJ1-2 | NA | NA | TRBV2 | TGTGCCAGCAGCCTTGGGGGAGGGGTCTATGGCTACACCTTC | CASSLGGGVYGYTF
TRBJ1-1 | NA | NA | TRBV18 | TGTGCCAGCTCACCACGATCGGACATTGAAGCTTTCTTT | CASSPRSDIEAFF
TRBJ1-2 | NA | few | TRBV5-1 | TGCGCCAGCAGCTACGGGACTCGCTACGATGGCTACACCTTC | CASSYGTRYDGYTF
TRBJ1-2 | NA | NA | TRBV2 | TGTGCCAGCAGTGAGGGCGGGAGCTATGGCTACACCTTC | CASSEGGSYGYTF
TRBJ1-5 | TRBD1 | NA | TRBV15 | TGTGCCACCAGCAGAGACGCCGACAGGGGGATCAATCAGCCCCAGCATTTT | CATSRDADRGINQPQHF
TRBJ1-6 | NA | NA | TRBV7-8 | TGTGCCACCGCCTCCGGCCAGGGGCATAATTCACCCCTCCACTTT | CATASGQGHNSPLHF
TRBJ2-5 | TRBD1 | NA | TRBV28 | TGTGCCAGCAGTTCCGGGACAGTGTACCAAGAGACCCAGTACTTC | CASSSGTVYQETQYF
TRBJ1-5 | NA | NA | TRBV12-3/TRBV12-4 | TGTGCCAGCCGCGGGACAAGCAATCAGCCCCAGCATTTT | CASRGTSNQPQHF
TRBJ1-3 | NA | NA | TRBV5-6 | TGTGCCAGCAGCTTGGCCGGACCGAGCTCTGGAAACACCATATATTTT | CASSLAGPSSGNTIYF
TRBJ2-7 | NA | NA | TRBV7-8 | TGTGCCAGCAGCTTAGCCCCAGTGAGCAGGGGAAGCTCCTACGAGCAGTACTTC | CASSLAPVSRGSSYEQYF
TRBJ1-3 | NA | few | TRBV19 | TGTGCCAGTAGAAGCAGTACCCCCTCTGGAAACACCATATATTTT | CASRSSTPSGNTIYF
TRBJ1-2 | NA | NA | TRBV6-1 | TGTGCCAGCAGTGAAGGCAGGCTGAACTATGGCTACACCTTC | CASSEGRLNYGYTF
TRBJ1-2 | NA | NA | TRBV29-1 | TGCAGCGACAGAGACGGCTATGGCTACACCTTC | CSDRDGYGYTF
TRBJ1-2 | NA | once | TRBV9 | TGTGCCAGCAGCGTATCAGGGGAGGCTAACTATGGCTACACCTTC | CASSVSGEANYGYTF
TRBJ2-3 | TRBD1 | NA | TRBV15 | TGTGCCACCAGCAGAGTCACAGGGGAGAACGAGAAGACGCAGTATTTT | CATSRVTGENEKTQYF
TRBJ2-6 | TRBD2 | few | TRBV5-1 | TGCGCCAGCAGCTTGGCCAGCGGGGGATTGGGCTCTGGGGCCAACGTCCTGACTTTC | CASSLASGGLGSGANVLTF
TRBJ2-5 | TRBD2 | NA | TRBV5-1 | TGCGCCAGCAGCTTGACGTTAGCGGGTCCCAAAGAGACCCAGTACTTC | CASSLTLAGPKETQYF
TRBJ2-7 | NA | few | TRBV12-3/TRBV12-4 | TGTGCCAGCAGTTATGGGGGCCCCTACGAGCAGTACTTC | CASSYGGPYEQYF
TRBJ1-5 | TRBD1 | NA | TRBV19 | TGTGCCAGTAGTTTCGGACAGGACAATCAGCCCCAGCATTTT | CASSFGQDNQPQHF
TRBJ1-1 | NA | few | TRBV28 | TGTGCCAGGGGGGTTAGGGCTTTCTTT | CARGVRAFF